One sample yielded the 26 T cell receptor beta chains listed below, sequenced in a study of identical twins. TCRdb analysed the 5' RACE reads with MiXCR anew, one entry per CDR3 protein. Of some 630,000 distinct CDR3 sequences in the sample, just over 7% are singletons; the top ten hold 1.6%. The same sample was also studied in work on yellow fever vaccine responses in identical twins.

Sequenced input: PBMCs. These receptors were taken from a woman between 18 and 29 years old in good health.

This clonotype was detected many times. The chain employs TRBV5-8 and TRBJ1-6, with TRBD1 as a possible D gene (5 bases). This CDR3 comprises 16 residues. Between the trimmed V and J ends, which lost 4 bases and 7 bases, there was a span of 18 bases. The germline gives CDR1 SGHTS, CDR2 YDEGEE. CDR3 protein: CASSVYSGTSNSPLHF. The CDR3, as DNA: TGTGCCAGCAGCGTCTACTCCGGGACTTCGAATTCACCCCTCCACTTT.

The sample holds a few counts of this clonotype. The chain recombines TRBV3-1 with TRBJ2-2; possibly TRBD1 for D (6 bases). This CDR3 is 13 amino acids long. The germline V gene encodes CDR1 LGHDT and CDR2 YNNKEL (reference sequence). Deletions cut 8 bases from V and 5 bases from J, with 12 bases between. CDR3 in amino acids: CASRDIRTGELFF. CDR3 bases: TGTGCCAGCCGGGACATCCGTACCGGGGAGCTGTTTTTT.

This clonotype has a count of ten or more. This sequence joins TRBV12-3 or TRBV12-4 and TRBJ1-5; maybe TRBD1 (5 bases). The CDR3 is 15 amino acids. With 6 bases removed from V and 7 bases from J, the gap between germline ends came to 19 bases. The CDR3 DNA is TGTGCCAGCAGCCAATCCCGGCCTCGGGGGCAGCCCCAGCATTTT. It codes for CASSQSRPRGQPQHF.

This chain links TRBV4-1 with TRBJ1-1; D is undetermined. Germline V gives CDR1 MGHRA, CDR2 YSYEKL. The CDR3 extends over 14 amino acids. Trimming shortened V by 1 base and J by 6 bases, and 12 bases separated the two germline ends. As DNA, the CDR3 is TGCGCCAGCAGCCAAGTAATCGGCCCTCCTGAAGCTTTCTTT. It is translated as CASSQVIGPPEAFF.

This clonotype was counted between two and nine times. This chain connects TRBV9 to TRBJ1-3, with D possibly being TRBD1 (6 bases). Per the germline V gene, CDR1 is SGDLS and CDR2 is YYNGEE. Trimming stripped 0 bases from V and 8 bases from J, with 21 bases between. This CDR3 region has 17 residues. The CDR3 reads CASSVATRGTLEDTIYF. The CDR3 DNA is TGTGCCAGCAGCGTAGCTACGAGGGGGACACTGGAGGACACCATATATTTT.

Notes on this clonotype: This may come from a read error, since a much larger clone is one base off. This rearrangement joins TRBV2 to TRBJ2-7; possibly TRBD2 for D (6 bases). The CDR3 runs to 15 residues. CDR1 SNHLY and CDR2 FYNNEI come from the germline V gene. Trimming cost V 0 bases and J 2 bases, with 11 bases left between them. For the CDR3, the DNA is TGTGCCAGCAGTGAAGCGCGGAGGGTGGCCTACGAGCAGTACTTC. The encoded protein is CASSEARRVAYEQYF.

This clonotype has only a few counts. The chain links TRBV20-1 to TRBJ1-1; D unresolved. Trimming removed 0 bases at V and 0 bases at J, with 14 bases between. Germline V gene sequence: CDR1 DFQATT, CDR2 SNEGSKA (reference sequence). The CDR3 is made up of 16 amino acids. The CDR3 nucleotides read TGCAGTGCTAGAGATCAACGGCATCCCATGAACACTGAAGCTTTCTTT. This gives the protein CSARDQRHPMNTEAFF.

This clonotype came up a few times. The gene calls are TRBV7-2 and TRBJ2-5, with D perhaps TRBD1 (6 bases). This CDR3 is 15 amino acids long. Trimming took 5 bases from V and 0 from J, leaving 13 bases between them. From germline, CDR1 is SGHTA and CDR2 FQGNSA. The CDR3 sequence is CASSPGQKYQETQYF. The CDR3 region has the DNA TGTGCCAGCAGCCCCGGACAGAAGTACCAAGAGACCCAGTACTTC.

This clonotype occurred many times. The CDR3 nucleotides read TGTGCCAGCAGTGCGGGGAGCACAGATACGCAGTATTTT. Residues: CASSAGSTDTQYF. This sequence joins TRBV6-4 and TRBJ2-3, with a weak D call TRBD2 (5 bases). Germline CDR1 reads MRHNA; CDR2 reads SNTAGT. Trimming removed 4 bases at V and 0 bases at J, with 5 bases between. This CDR3 is built from 13 residues.

The J gene is TRBJ2-5, the V gene TRBV7-9, with TRBD2 identical over 8 bases. The CDR3 is made up of 14 amino acids. The junction had 8 bases not matched to a gene; V was cut back by 7 bases and J by 4 bases. Looked up from germline, CDR1 is SEHNR and CDR2 is FQNEAQ (reference sequence). CDR3 protein: CASTYRTSGETQYF. The CDR3 DNA is TGTGCCAGCACCTATCGAACTAGCGGAGAGACCCAGTACTTC.

This rearrangement joins TRBV20-1 to TRBJ2-1; 7 bases align to TRBD1. J gave up 0 bases and V 2 bases, and 4 bases lay outside the gene matches. The CDR3 length is 15 residues. Germline V CDR1 and CDR2: DFQATT, SNEGSKA (reference sequence). CDR3 residues: CSARRGPSSYNEQFF. The CDR3, as DNA: TGCAGTGCTAGAAGGGGGCCGAGCTCCTACAATGAGCAGTTCTTC.

This clonotype was seen repeatedly, ten times or more. This sequence joins TRBV20-1 and TRBJ1-1; D is unclear. Per the germline V gene, CDR1 is DFQATT and CDR2 is SNEGSKA (reference sequence). The CDR3 is made up of 12 amino acids. The V and J ends lost 6 bases and 1 base respectively, with 9 bases between them. The CDR3 sequence is CSATDPNTEAFF. CDR3 sequence (DNA): TGCAGTGCCACAGACCCGAACACTGAAGCTTTCTTT.

The V gene is TRBV7-3, the J gene TRBJ2-1; D might be TRBD2 (6 bases). Germline V CDR1 and CDR2: SGHTA, FQGTGA. The CDR3 runs 15 residues. Trimming took 0 bases from V and 5 from J, leaving 11 bases between them. The CDR3 here is CASSLTRDGNNEQFF. The CDR3 DNA reads TGTGCCAGCAGCTTAACGCGGGACGGCAACAATGAGCAGTTCTTC.

The V call is TRBV4-2, the J call TRBJ2-5; D may be TRBD2 (6 bases). The germline CDR1 and CDR2 sequences are LGHNA and YNFKEQ. This CDR3 has 17 amino acids. V was pared by 0 bases and J by 6 bases, with 20 bases between. The CDR3 region has the DNA TGTGCCAGCAGCCAAGAGGTGGGGCTAGCGTCTGTAAAGACCCAGTACTTC. It is translated as CASSQEVGLASVKTQYF.

J is TRBJ2-2 and V is TRBV14; 9 nucleotides line up with TRBD2. CDR1 is SGHDN and CDR2 is FVKESK in the germline V gene. With 9 bases clipped from V and 1 base from J, the junction kept 6 bases outside the gene matches. This CDR3 is 15 amino acids long. This chain's CDR3 is CASRSAGGNTGELFF. Here the CDR3 DNA reads TGTGCCAGTCGTTCAGCGGGAGGGAACACCGGGGAGCTGTTTTTT.

V usage is TRBV12-3 or TRBV12-4 and J usage is TRBJ2-1; 12 bases match TRBD1. The CDR3 totals 17 residues. With 7 bases clipped from V and 5 bases from J, the junction kept 12 bases outside the gene matches. The CDR3 reads CASTTEGGQGADNEQFF. CDR3 sequence (DNA): TGTGCCAGCACCACCGAGGGGGGACAGGGGGCGGACAATGAGCAGTTCTTC.

The chain uses TRBV2 and TRBJ2-1; tentative D call: TRBD2 (5 bases). The CDR3 sequence is 14 residues long. Germline lookup yields CDR1 SNHLY and CDR2 FYNNEI. The germline V and J ends were trimmed by 8 bases and 6 bases, with 17 bases remaining between them. CDR3 sequence: CASGNVLGGNEQFF. The CDR3 nucleotides are TGTGCCAGCGGCAATGTACTAGGAGGCAATGAGCAGTTCTTC.

The chain combines TRBV28 with TRBJ2-5; 8 bases map to TRBD2. Trimming took 7 bases from V and 5 from J; bases not matched to a gene: 6. Germline loops: CDR1 MDHEN, CDR2 SYDVKM. This CDR3 region has 13 residues. CDR3 in amino acids: CASTRGGKETQYF. CDR3 sequence (DNA): TGTGCCAGCACCCGGGGGGGGAAGGAGACCCAGTACTTC. The full variable domain, with the rest looked up from reference TRBV28 and TRBJ2-5, is DVKVTQSSRYLVKRTGEKVFLECVQDMDHENMFWYRQDPGLGLRLIYFSYDVKMKEKGDIPEGYSVSREKKERFSLILESASTNQTSMYLCASTRGGKETQYFGPGTRLLVL.

Only a few counts were recorded for this clonotype. This chain connects TRBV11-1 to TRBJ2-7, with 11 bases fitting TRBD1. The CDR3 totals 19 residues. CDR1 and CDR2 (germline): SGHAT, FQDESV (reference sequence). After removal of 4 bases from V and 4 bases from J, the junction contained 18 bases not matched to a gene. Written as DNA, the CDR3 is TGTGCCAGCAGCTCTGCCGGGACAGGGGGGGGTCGGCGGCATTACGAGCAGTACTTC. This translates into CASSSAGTGGGRRHYEQYF.

The rearrangement uses TRBV7-9 and TRBJ2-7; 10 nucleotides align to TRBD2. The V gene's germline CDR1 is SEHNR and CDR2 FQNEAQ (reference sequence). The length of the CDR3 is 14 residues. J lost 4 bases, V lost 5 bases, and 5 bases had no gene match. The CDR3 protein is CASSPGLAVYEQYF. The CDR3 DNA reads TGTGCCAGCAGCCCAGGACTAGCGGTGTACGAGCAGTACTTC.

This clonotype was recorded many times. The rearrangement links TRBV28 to TRBJ1-1; D ambiguous. The V end lost 3 bases, the J end lost 4 bases, and 9 bases lay between the germline ends. CDR1 is MDHEN, CDR2 SYDVKM, per germline. CDR3 length equals 13 residues. CDR3 DNA sequence: TGTGCCAGCAGTTTTAGGGTTTCCACTGAAGCTTTCTTT. Its translation is CASSFRVSTEAFF.

Many counts were recorded for this clonotype. The rearrangement joins TRBV29-1 to TRBJ1-1; D is ambiguous. The CDR3 is 14 amino acids. Germline lookup yields CDR1 SQVTM and CDR2 ANQGSEA. Trimming took off 4 bases at V and 7 bases at J, with 19 bases between the two ends. The CDR3 coding sequence is TGCAGCGTTGTAAGTCAGGAGGGAGTTGGTGAAGCTTTCTTT. It yields the protein CSVVSQEGVGEAFF.

This clonotype has a handful of counts. The chain joins TRBV7-9 to TRBJ1-2; D is unresolved. V lost 5 bases and J lost 6, with 13 bases in between. The CDR3 has 13 residues. From germline, CDR1 is SEHNR and CDR2 FQNEAQ (reference sequence). DNA of the CDR3: TGTGCCAGCAGCCCCGAGGAGGTTGATGGCTACACCTTC. Amino acid sequence: CASSPEEVDGYTF.

As DNA, the CDR3 is TGTGCCAGCAGCTCCTCCGGGACATGGGACACTGAAGCTTTCTTT. It codes for CASSSSGTWDTEAFF. The rearrangement links TRBV5-5 to TRBJ1-1; D might be TRBD1 (6 bases). Germline V CDR1 and CDR2: SGHKS, YYEKEE (reference sequence). The CDR3 totals 15 residues. The V gene lost 3 bases and the J gene lost 3 bases, with 15 bases spanning the gap.

The rearrangement joins TRBV7-9 to TRBJ2-7; D is unresolved. In germline, CDR1 is SEHNR, CDR2 FQNEAQ (reference sequence). The germline V and J ends were trimmed by 3 bases and 2 bases, with 8 bases remaining between them. The CDR3 runs to 13 residues. The DNA for the CDR3 is TGTGCCAGCAGCTTGAGTGAACCCTACGAGCAGTACTTC. It encodes CASSLSEPYEQYF.

This clonotype turned up a few times. The chain employs TRBV28 and TRBJ2-3; 8 bases fit TRBD2. Trimming took 5 bases from V and 0 from J; bases not matched to a gene: 19. Germline CDR1 is MDHEN and CDR2 is SYDVKM. The CDR3 is 20 amino acids. The CDR3 is CASSRPPVGTAGASTDTQYF. CDR3 coding DNA: TGTGCCAGCAGTCGACCACCCGTTGGCACAGCGGGGGCCAGCACAGATACGCAGTATTTT.